There are many counts of the clone carrying this T cell receptor (beta chain). Its antigen is as yet unknown. Trimming pared 6 bases from V and 7 bases from J, leaving 13 bases between. The CDR3 runs 13 residues. The V gene's germline CDR1 is MNHNS and CDR2 SASEGT. This sample is drawn from a study of breast tumors, draining lymph nodes, adjacent tissues. Study findings and constraints: The lymph node origin of tumor T cells was framed as consistent with a hypothesis, not demonstrated. Tumor repertoires ranked between lymph nodes and nontumor tissue in diversity, with V and J gene preferences. Most tumor T cells seemingly derive from lymph node, then expand in tumor. Tumor and nontumor repertoires were significantly more similar in luminal-like than in basal-like breast cancer.

MiXCR, applied by TCRdb to the multiplex PCR reads, yields one record per CDR3 protein. The sample contains 100,000 or so distinct CDR3 sequences, 21% of which appear only once. Breast cancer patients provided tissue from their axillary draining lymph nodes. This chain uses TRBV6-1 with TRBJ2-1, with D tentatively TRBD1 (5 bases). The specimen sequenced was axillary lymph node tissue. The receptor was isolated from a female donor with breast cancer. Some clones in this sample may be carry-over from other donors' samples. The DNA of the CDR3 is TGTGCCAGCAGCCTTACAGGCCAAAATGAGCAGTTCTTC. Its protein is CASSLTGQNEQFF.